These 9 T cell receptor beta chains came from one sample sequenced in a study of blood T cell repertoires in COVID-19. Generated by immunoSEQ multiplex PCR, the TCRdb table keeps only in-frame clones and is missing some. The sample yields over 60,000 clones, roughly 80% seen once. Source material: peripheral blood. These receptor sequences come from a human donor in a cohort sampled during active COVID-19.

This chain joins TRBV5-1 and TRBJ2-3; TRBD1 matches 9 bases. Germline CDR1 and CDR2: SGHRS and YFSETQ. J was trimmed by 1 base and V by 0 bases; bases with no gene match: 0. CDR3 size: 15 residues. The DNA for the CDR3 is TGCGCCAGCAGCTTGGGGACAGGGGGCACAGATACGCAGTATTTT. Amino acid sequence: CASSLGTGGTDTQYF.

The V and J genes are TRBV12-3 or TRBV12-4 and TRBJ1-2; the match to TRBD1 covers 9 bases. J was trimmed by 8 bases and V by 6 bases; bases with no gene match: 7. There are 13 residues in the CDR3. The DNA of the CDR3 is TGTGCCAGCAGACCCACAGGGGGCGGGGGCTACACCTTC. This gives the protein CASRPTGGGGYTF.

This rearrangement joins TRBV5-4 to TRBJ2-7, with a possible D match to TRBD2 (5 bases). The V gene's germline CDR1 is SGHNT and CDR2 YYREEE (reference sequence). Deletions cut 4 bases from V and 2 bases from J, with 13 bases between. The CDR3 is made up of 14 amino acids. CDR3: CASSKVGVTYEQYF. In DNA form, the CDR3 reads TGTGCCAGCAGCAAGGTCGGGGTGACCTACGAGCAGTACTTC.

This clone was counted between two and nine times. J is TRBJ2-7 and V is TRBV7-3, with D tentatively TRBD1 (7 bases). Trimming pared 2 bases from V and 6 bases from J, leaving 8 bases between. The V gene's germline CDR1 is SGHTA and CDR2 FQGTGA. The CDR3 contains 12 residues. Written as DNA, the CDR3 is TGTGCCAGCAGCTTACAGGGGGGCGAGCAGTACTTC. It translates to CASSLQGGEQYF.

This chain joins TRBV5-1 and TRBJ2-7; D ambiguous. The CDR3 length is 12 residues. Trimming stripped 4 bases from V and 6 bases from J, with 11 bases between. Per the germline V gene, CDR1 is SGHRS and CDR2 is YFSETQ. The CDR3 spells CASSPNYGEQYF. The DNA for the CDR3 is TGCGCCAGCAGCCCGAACTACGGCGAGCAGTACTTC.

This chain uses TRBV18 with TRBJ2-1, with 8 bases that match TRBD1. The V gene's germline CDR1 is KGHSH and CDR2 LQKENI. The length of the CDR3 is 16 residues. V gave up 3 bases and J gave up 1 base; unmatched junction bases: 5. The CDR3 sequence is CASSPITGGSYNEQFF. Here the CDR3 DNA reads TGTGCCAGCTCACCGATTACAGGGGGGTCCTACAATGAGCAGTTCTTC.

This chain joins TRBV10-3 and TRBJ1-2, with D perhaps TRBD1 (6 bases). The germline V and J ends were trimmed by 7 bases and 7 bases, with 16 bases remaining between them. Germline loops: CDR1 ENHRY, CDR2 SYGVKD. CDR3 length: 13 residues. The CDR3 protein is CAIKPGDLSGYTF. Written as DNA, the CDR3 is TGTGCCATCAAGCCAGGGGATCTTTCTGGCTACACCTTC.

The chain carries TRBV7-8 and TRBJ1-5; D not certain. The germline gives CDR1 SGHVS, CDR2 FQNEAQ. CDR3 size: 16 residues. V lost 0 bases to trimming and J lost 7 bases, with 16 bases between them. Written as DNA, the CDR3 is TGTGCCAGCAGCTTAGCCCCGAGGCGGATCCAGCAGCCCCAGCATTTT. This gives the protein CASSLAPRRIQQPQHF.

V and J are TRBV3-1 (or the pseudogene TRBV3-2) and TRBJ1-1; a weak D match, TRBD1 (6 bases). There are 14 residues in the CDR3. Deletions cut 4 bases from V and 0 bases from J, with 9 bases between. Germline assignment: CDR1 LGHDT and CDR2 YNNKEL (reference sequence). CDR3 loop: CASSRDTLNTEAFF. In nucleotides, the CDR3 is TGTGCCAGCAGCCGGGACACCTTGAACACTGAAGCTTTCTTT.